This T cell receptor (beta chain) was recorded in a study of PD-1 blockade in classical Hodgkin lymphoma. Study background: The patients were dosed with nivolumab 3 mg/kg, infused intravenously every 2 weeks.

In its sample, this clone was seen a few times. TCRdb's copy holds only in-frame clones and misses some; the assay was immunoSEQ multiplex PCR. The sample contains roughly 62,000 clones, approximately 89% of which appear only once. V dropped 0 bases and J dropped 13; count of bases not matched to a gene: 9. The CDR3 loop spans 14 amino acids. Germline CDR1 and CDR2: SGHDT and YYEEEE. Relapses following autologous stem cell transplantation were seen in all patients, with brentuximab vedotin exposure varying. The chain joins TRBV5-6 to TRBJ1-2, with 10 nucleotides matching TRBD1. This TCR was sampled from a human donor with classical Hodgkin lymphoma. The material sequenced was peripheral blood mononuclear cells (PBMCs), taken at baseline. CDR3 bases: TGTGCCAGCAGCTTGGTCTGGACAGGGGGAACGTGCACCTTC. Translating it yields CASSLVWTGGTCTF.